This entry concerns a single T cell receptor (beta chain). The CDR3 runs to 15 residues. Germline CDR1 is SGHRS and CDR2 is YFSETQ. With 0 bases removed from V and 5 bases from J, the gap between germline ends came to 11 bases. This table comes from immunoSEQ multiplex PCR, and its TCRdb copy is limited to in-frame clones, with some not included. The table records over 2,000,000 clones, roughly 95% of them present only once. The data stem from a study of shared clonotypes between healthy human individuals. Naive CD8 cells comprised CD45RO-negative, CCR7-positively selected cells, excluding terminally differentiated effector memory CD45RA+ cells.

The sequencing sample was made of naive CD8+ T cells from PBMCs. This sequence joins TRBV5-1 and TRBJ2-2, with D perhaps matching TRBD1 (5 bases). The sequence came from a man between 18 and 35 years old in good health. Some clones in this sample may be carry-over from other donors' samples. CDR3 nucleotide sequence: TGCGCCAGCAGCTTGGAAGGGGTTCGGACCGGGGAGCTGTTTTTT. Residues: CASSLEGVRTGELFF.